Sequencing of this TCR beta chain was carried out in a study of cytomegalovirus exposure and HLA in healthy donors. In the study overall: Genotyping of under 500 donors showed that 80% to 85% belonged to the Caucasian-associated ancestry cluster.

13 Jbeta primers and 60 Vbeta primers were used for the PCR. Measured with immunoSEQ multiplex PCR; TCRdb has only the in-frame clones, and not every one. This sample carries 65,000 to 75,000 clones, roughly 65% of them seen once, and the ten largest clones take 2% to 2.5%. In the case of this clone: The antigen is undetermined.

Study-level points and caveats: Exclusion as indistinguishable affected some V segments, including TRBV6-2 and TRBV6-3. In vitro checks showed that a few CMV-associated chains really do target CMV antigens. In a later analysis, DRB1 alleles had the most associated TCRs; HLA-C alleles the fewest.

The V gene lost 5 bases and the J gene lost 5 bases, with 16 bases spanning the gap. CDR1 is SEHNR, CDR2 FQNEAQ, per germline (reference sequence). This CDR3 is built from 15 residues. V gene TRBV7-9 combines with J gene TRBJ2-1; a weak D match, TRBD2 (6 bases). Source material: PBMCs. This clonotype was obtained from a woman aged 25 to 39 in good health and CMV-seronegative. The CDR3 region has the DNA TGTGCCAGCAGCCCGGAGGGTAGGAGAGACAATGAGCAGTTCTTC. Translation: CASSPEGRRDNEQFF.